The 24 T cell receptor beta chains reported below all come from one sample, sequenced in a study of T cell repertoires in cytomegalovirus infection. TCRdb reanalysed the reads using MiXCR and keeps one entry per CDR3 protein. The table lists roughly 760,000 distinct CDR3 sequences, about 40% of them singletons. The sequenced sample consisted of PBMCs. The receptors come from a human donor in good health (CMV status not recorded). Some clones in this sample may be carry-over from other donors' samples.

A few counts support this clonotype. V and J are TRBV12-3 or TRBV12-4 and TRBJ2-5; D not certain. Trimming shortened V by 1 base and J by 1 base, and 7 bases separated the two germline ends. The CDR3 length is 14 residues. The CDR3 protein is CASSLGVFQETQYF. CDR3 nucleotides: TGTGCCAGCAGTTTAGGGGTGTTCCAAGAGACCCAGTACTTC.

This chain uses TRBV6-5 with TRBJ1-4; D is perhaps TRBD1 (5 bases). The CDR3 is made up of 15 amino acids. V was clipped by 6 bases and J by 5 bases, with 16 bases between them. The germline V gene encodes CDR1 MNHEY and CDR2 SVGAGI. CDR3 sequence: CASSRAGRTNEKLFF. The DNA of the CDR3 is TGTGCCAGCAGCCGCGCAGGGAGAACGAATGAAAAACTGTTTTTT.

The CDR3: CASSRAGGVGNIQYF. In DNA, the CDR3 is TGTGCCAGCAGCCGAGCGGGAGGAGTTGGGAACATTCAGTACTTC. The genes are TRBV12-3 or TRBV12-4 and TRBJ2-4; TRBD2 matches 9 bases. Trimming removed 6 bases from V and 7 bases from J; junction bases left unmatched: 10. The CDR3 is 15 amino acids.

The table lists this clonotype with many counts. The rearrangement uses TRBV7-9 and TRBJ2-7, with D possibly TRBD2 on 6 matching bases. Germline lookup yields CDR1 SEHNR and CDR2 FQNEAQ (reference sequence). This CDR3 spans 17 amino acids. V was shortened by 5 bases and J by 0 bases, with 20 bases between the two germline ends. CDR3 coding DNA: TGTGCCAGCAGCCCAAATAGAGGGAGGCCCAACTCCTACGAGCAGTACTTC. Translating it yields CASSPNRGRPNSYEQYF. The complete variable domain, with remaining parts taken from reference TRBV7-9 and TRBJ2-7, reads DTGVSQNPRHKITKRGQNVTFRCDPISEHNRLYWYRQTLGQGPEFLTYFQNEAQLEKSRLLSDRFSAERPKGSFSTLEIQRTEQGDSAMYLCASSPNRGRPNSYEQYFGPGTRLTVT.

This clonotype was detected ten times or more. The CDR3 DNA reads TGTGCCAGCAGCTTAGATTTTAATCAGCCCCAGCATTTT. Translating gives CASSLDFNQPQHF. The chain combines TRBV11-2 with TRBJ1-5, with D hard to call. This CDR3 region has 13 residues. V lost 0 bases and J lost 4, with 4 bases in between. The germline CDR1 and CDR2 sequences are SGHAT and FQNNGV.

This clonotype was seen a few times. The chain uses TRBV7-6 and TRBJ2-1, with TRBD2 as a possible D gene (6 bases). This CDR3 contains 15 residues. Per germline, CDR1 SGHVS and CDR2 FNYEAQ. Deletions cut 1 base from V and 6 bases from J, with 13 bases between. CDR3 amino acids: CASSLGSGALNEQFF. Written as DNA, the CDR3 is TGTGCCAGCAGCTTAGGGTCGGGAGCACTCAATGAGCAGTTCTTC.

The chain uses TRBV5-6 and TRBJ2-4; the D call may be TRBD1 or TRBD2 (5 bases each). Looked up from germline, CDR1 is SGHDT and CDR2 is YYEEEE. The length of the CDR3 is 15 residues. V lost 2 bases and J lost 8, with 17 bases in between. CDR3 bases: TGTGCCAGCAGCTTAGGATCAGGGACGCGGGACATTCAGTACTTC. This codes for CASSLGSGTRDIQYF.

This clonotype appeared a few times. The gene calls are TRBV6-2 or TRBV6-3 and TRBJ2-7; 10 bases align to TRBD2. This CDR3 comprises 15 residues. V shed 10 bases, J shed 2 bases, and the junction held 11 bases outside the gene matches. Germline CDR1 MNHEY, CDR2 SVGEGT. The CDR3 spells CAIRIAGGPTYEQYF. DNA of the CDR3: TGTGCCATCCGTATAGCGGGGGGCCCTACCTACGAGCAGTACTTC.

The chain couples TRBV6-4 to TRBJ1-6; perhaps TRBD1 as D (5 bases). From germline, CDR1 is MRHNA and CDR2 SNTAGT. Trimming shortened V by 6 bases and J by 9 bases, and 18 bases separated the two germline ends. The CDR3 is 15 residues long. CDR3 amino acids: CASRETVDLISPLHF. In DNA form, the CDR3 reads TGTGCCAGCAGGGAGACAGTCGATCTAATTTCACCCCTCCACTTT.

The V gene is TRBV2, the J gene TRBJ1-1; D gene ambiguous. V lost 2 bases, J lost 0 bases, and 4 bases lay in between. Germline V lookup: CDR1 SNHLY, CDR2 FYNNEI. The CDR3 runs to 13 residues. The CDR3 loop is CASSEHLNTEAFF. For the CDR3, the DNA is TGTGCCAGCAGTGAACACCTGAACACTGAAGCTTTCTTT.

This clonotype came up many times. The chain's CDR3 is CASSQVQGQNGYTF. The CDR3 DNA reads as TGCGCCAGCAGCCAAGTACAGGGACAGAATGGCTACACCTTC. V and J are TRBV4-1 and TRBJ1-2; 7 bases are shared with TRBD1. Germline V lookup: CDR1 MGHRA, CDR2 YSYEKL. This CDR3 is built from 14 residues. Losses at the gene ends were 1 base for V and 6 bases for J; bases not matched to a gene: 5.

This clonotype has more than one count but fewer than ten. Written as DNA, the CDR3 is TGTGCCAGCAGTAATTCCGGAACCAATCAGCCCCAGCATTTT. Protein product: CASSNSGTNQPQHF. The J gene is TRBJ1-5, the V gene TRBV28; D gene ambiguous. This CDR3 has 14 residues. The germline CDR1 and CDR2 sequences are MDHEN and SYDVKM. The V end lost 5 bases, the J end lost 3 bases, and 11 bases lay between the germline ends.

Concerning this clonotype: Its ends do not fully match the called genes, so a read error is possible. J is TRBJ1-5 and V is TRBV12-3 or TRBV12-4, with 9 nucleotides matching TRBD1. The length of the CDR3 is 16 residues. CDR3 nucleotides: TGTGCCAGCAGCCAACCCGGGACAGGGAACGGATGGCCCCATCCTTTT. Translated, it gives CASSQPGTGNGWPHPF.

This chain connects TRBV12-3 or TRBV12-4 to TRBJ2-3; 16 nucleotides line up with TRBD2. The ends lost 5 bases at V and 5 bases at J; junction bases unmatched: 7. This CDR3 spans 17 amino acids. CDR3 DNA: TGTGCCAGCAGTACGGGGACTAGCGGGAGGGCCAGAGATACGCAGTATTTT. The encoded protein is CASSTGTSGRARDTQYF.

Comment on this clonotype: A single base separates this from a much larger clone, so it may be a read error. The V call is TRBV28, the J call TRBJ2-1; 8 bases line up with TRBD1. Per germline, CDR1 MDHEN and CDR2 SYDVKM. Unmatched junction bases numbered 10, after V lost 2 bases and J lost 10 bases. The CDR3 runs 15 residues. Written as DNA, the CDR3 is TGTGCCAGCAGTTTAGGCGACAGGGGTTACGAGGAGCAGTTCTTC. Encoded protein: CASSLGDRGYEEQFF.

The chain has TRBV7-9 and TRBJ2-7; possibly TRBD1 for D (5 bases). Germline V CDR1 and CDR2: SEHNR, FQNEAQ (reference sequence). This CDR3 is built from 15 residues. The V gene lost 5 bases and the J gene lost 2 bases, with 16 bases spanning the gap. This CDR3 is CASSPLGQYAYEQYF. The CDR3 DNA is TGTGCCAGCAGCCCCCTGGGGCAGTATGCCTACGAGCAGTACTTC.

V is TRBV6-2 or TRBV6-3 and J is TRBJ1-3; maybe TRBD1 (6 bases). V shed 2 bases and J shed 7 bases, with 15 bases lying between them. The CDR3 totals 15 residues. The germline V gene has CDR1 MNHEY and CDR2 SVGEGT. As DNA, the CDR3 is TGTGCCAGCAGTTACGGAACAGGGAATCACAACACCATATATTTT. Translated, it gives CASSYGTGNHNTIYF.

V is TRBV27 and J is TRBJ1-5, with 9 positions matching TRBD1. The CDR3 is 19 amino acids. Germline V gene sequence: CDR1 MNHEY, CDR2 SMNVEV (reference sequence). V shed 5 bases, J shed 2 bases, and the junction held 16 bases outside the gene matches. DNA of the CDR3: TGTGCCAGCAGTAGCCTTTTCGGGGACAGGGTGTCGGGCAATCAGCCCCAGCATTTT. The encoded protein is CASSSLFGDRVSGNQPQHF.

This clonotype was found a few times. The V call is TRBV27, the J call TRBJ2-1, with D perhaps given as TRBD1 or TRBD2 (5 bases each). Trimming stripped 5 bases from V and 6 bases from J, with 20 bases between. This CDR3 has 16 amino acids. Germline CDR1 and CDR2: MNHEY and SMNVEV (reference sequence). CDR3 region: CASSLVGLSGPNEQFF. For the CDR3, the DNA is TGTGCCAGCAGTCTAGTCGGACTCTCAGGGCCCAATGAGCAGTTCTTC.

V gene TRBV28 combines with J gene TRBJ2-3, with D perhaps matching TRBD1 (6 bases). The CDR3 runs to 13 residues. Germline lookup yields CDR1 MDHEN and CDR2 SYDVKM. Between the trimmed V and J ends, which lost 8 bases and 4 bases, there was a span of 13 bases. In DNA form, the CDR3 reads TGTGCCAGCGGGACACGTAGCCCAGATACGCAGTATTTT. It codes for CASGTRSPDTQYF. The complete variable domain, with remaining parts taken from reference TRBV28 and TRBJ2-3, reads DVKVTQSSRYLVKRTGEKVFLECVQDMDHENMFWYRQDPGLGLRLIYFSYDVKMKEKGDIPEGYSVSREKKERFSLILESASTNQTSMYLCASGTRSPDTQYFGPGTRLTVL.

This chain uses TRBV6-2 or TRBV6-3 with TRBJ2-1, with D uncertain. Germline V gives CDR1 MNHEY, CDR2 SVGEGT. There are 13 residues in the CDR3. V was cut by 4 bases and J by 6 bases, with 10 bases left in between. The CDR3 is CASSSRLINEQFF. As DNA, the CDR3 is TGTGCCAGCAGTTCCCGACTCATCAATGAGCAGTTCTTC.

This clonotype occurred a few times. The V and J genes are TRBV7-2 and TRBJ2-7, with D tentatively TRBD1 (7 bases). Germline V gives CDR1 SGHTA, CDR2 FQGNSA. CDR3 length: 14 residues. V dropped 5 bases and J dropped 7 bases, with 18 bases sitting between them. The DNA for the CDR3 is TGTGCCAGCAGCCGACAGGGTGTGGGGAGGGAGCAGTACTTC. As protein: CASSRQGVGREQYF.

The rearrangement links TRBV20-1 to TRBJ1-1, with unresolved D. Trimming stripped 2 bases from V and 8 bases from J, with 12 bases between. The V gene's germline CDR1 is DFQATT and CDR2 SNEGSKA (reference sequence). The CDR3 runs 12 residues. The CDR3 reads CSARRNGREAFF. The CDR3 DNA sequence: TGCAGTGCTAGAAGAAATGGCCGGGAAGCTTTCTTT.

This clonotype was observed many times. CDR3 amino acids: CASSFGTDIAKNIQYF. The CDR3 region has the DNA TGTGCCAGCAGCTTTGGGACAGATATAGCCAAAAACATTCAGTACTTC. This sequence joins TRBV7-6 and TRBJ2-4; the match to TRBD1 covers 7 bases. Trimming at V came to 3 bases and at J to 0 bases, leaving 5 bases not matched to a gene. CDR1 and CDR2 (germline): SGHVS, FNYEAQ. The CDR3 covers 16 residues.